These 19 T cell receptor beta chains were all obtained from the same sample, sequenced in a study of cytotoxic CD8 clonotypes in ibrutinib-treated CLL. Measured with immunoSEQ multiplex PCR; TCRdb has only the in-frame clones, and not every one. This sample has some 93,000 clones, with around 80% found just once. Material: PBMCs, obtained after 12 months of ibrutinib treatment. These receptors originate from a human donor with chronic lymphocytic leukemia.

This clone was seen more than once but under ten times. CDR3 region: CASSRVDRANEQFF. The CDR3 bases are TGTGCCAGCAGCCGCGTTGACAGGGCGAATGAGCAGTTCTTC. The J gene is TRBJ2-1, the V gene TRBV14; the match to TRBD1 covers 7 bases. The CDR3 spans 14 residues. CDR1 is SGHDN, CDR2 FVKESK, per germline. The V segment lost 4 bases and the J segment 7 bases; nucleotides outside the gene matches: 7. Filled out from reference TRBV14 and TRBJ2-1, the complete variable domain reads EAGVTQFPSHSVIEKGQTVTLRCDPISGHDNLYWYRRVMGKEIKFLLHFVKESKQDESGMPNNRFLAERTGGTYSTLKVQPAELEDSGVYFCASSRVDRANEQFFGPGTRLTVL.

This clone occurred once. This chain connects TRBV5-1 to TRBJ1-1; 7 bases are a match to TRBD1. Germline V CDR1 and CDR2: SGHRS, YFSETQ. V dropped 4 bases and J dropped 1; count of bases not matched to a gene: 1. CDR3 length equals 13 residues. In nucleotides, the CDR3 is TGCGCCAGCAGCGGGGACAGGAACACTGAAGCTTTCTTT. Encoded protein: CASSGDRNTEAFF.

CDR3 sequence (DNA): TGTGCCAGCAGCGTCGGGTATGGGGTCTCTATAGAAGCTTTCTTT. Amino acid sequence: CASSVGYGVSIEAFF. The rearrangement links TRBV9 to TRBJ1-1; D remains ambiguous. CDR1 SGDLS and CDR2 YYNGEE come from the germline V gene. V shed 2 bases and J shed 8 bases, with 19 bases lying between them. There are 15 residues in the CDR3.

This chain links TRBV30 with TRBJ1-1, with TRBD1 matching over 10 bases. J was trimmed by 7 bases and V by 4 bases; bases with no gene match: 12. This CDR3 is built from 15 residues. Germline lookup yields CDR1 GTSNPN and CDR2 SVGIG (reference sequence). The CDR3, as DNA: TGTGCCTGGAAAAATCAAGGGACAGGGGTTTTTGAAGCTTTCTTT. Protein sequence: CAWKNQGTGVFEAFF.

The chain joins TRBV2 to TRBJ2-7; TRBD1 or TRBD2 may be the D gene (5 bases each). This CDR3 is built from 18 residues. The germline gives CDR1 SNHLY, CDR2 FYNNEI. The V end was cut by 5 bases, the J end by 2 bases, with 25 bases between. CDR3 in DNA: TGTGCCAGCAGTCACCACCGGGACCCCATGCCGCATCCCTACGAGCAGTACTTC. Translated, it gives CASSHHRDPMPHPYEQYF.

V is TRBV28 and J is TRBJ1-4; 8 positions agree with TRBD1. V lost 5 bases and J lost 4; bases outside the gene matches: 12. The CDR3 length is 17 residues. The germline V gene encodes CDR1 MDHEN and CDR2 SYDVKM. The DNA for the CDR3 is TGTGCCAGCAGTCCATGGACAGGGACGGGGGTTAATGAAAAACTGTTTTTT. The encoded protein is CASSPWTGTGVNEKLFF.

The chain has TRBV18 and TRBJ2-1; TRBD1 might be the D (5 bases). Trimming stripped 6 bases from V and 0 bases from J, with 12 bases between. The CDR3 totals 15 residues. Germline V gene data show CDR1 as KGHSH and CDR2 as LQKENI. The CDR3 DNA reads TGTGCCAGCTCCCGGACATTGAGCTCCTACAATGAGCAGTTCTTC. Protein: CASSRTLSSYNEQFF.

V is TRBV7-3 and J is TRBJ2-3; 8 nucleotides match TRBD2. The CDR3 is made up of 13 amino acids. V gave up 5 bases and J gave up 4 bases; unmatched junction bases: 2. Germline V lookup: CDR1 SGHTA, CDR2 FQGTGA. The CDR3 loop reads CASSRTSSDTQYF. In DNA, the CDR3 is TGTGCCAGCAGCCGGACTAGCTCAGATACGCAGTATTTT.

V and J are TRBV30 and TRBJ1-6; 9 bases agree with TRBD1. J lost 11 bases, V lost 4 bases, and 9 bases had no gene match. From germline, CDR1 is GTSNPN and CDR2 SVGIG (reference sequence). The CDR3 contains 14 residues. The CDR3 nucleotides are TGTGCCTGGACCCCAGGGACAGGGCCCCCACCCCTCCACTTT. Translating it yields CAWTPGTGPPPLHF.

The chain couples TRBV7-3 to TRBJ1-1; 12 bases are a match to TRBD1. Per the germline V gene, CDR1 is SGHTA and CDR2 is FQGTGA. The J segment lost 4 bases and the V segment lost 6 bases, leaving 3 bases of the junction unmatched. The CDR3 has 14 amino acids. This CDR3 is CASSWGQGATEAFF. The CDR3, as DNA: TGTGCCAGCAGTTGGGGACAGGGGGCCACTGAAGCTTTCTTT. The full variable domain, its missing parts supplied by reference TRBV7-3 and TRBJ1-1, is GAGVSQTPSNKVTEKGKYVELRCDPISGHTALYWYRQSLGQGPEFLIYFQGTGAADDSGLPNDRFFAVRPEGSVSTLKIQRTERGDSAVYLCASSWGQGATEAFFGQGTRLTVV.

This clone was detected once. The V gene is TRBV25-1, the J gene TRBJ1-1, with a possible D match to TRBD1 (5 bases). Between the trimmed V and J ends, which lost 0 bases and 4 bases, there was a span of 6 bases. The germline V gene encodes CDR1 MGHDK and CDR2 SYGVNS. The CDR3 extends over 13 amino acids. The CDR3 loop is CASSEYGGTEAFF. The CDR3 DNA sequence: TGTGCCAGCAGTGAATATGGGGGCACTGAAGCTTTCTTT.

This clone is a singleton in its sample. This chain connects TRBV6-6 to TRBJ1-4; 7 positions match TRBD1. V lost 6 bases and J lost 12; bases outside the gene matches: 13. This CDR3 comprises 14 residues. CDR1 and CDR2 from the germline V gene are MNHNY and SVGAGI (reference sequence). The DNA for the CDR3 is TGTGCCAGCAGCGGAGAGGGACAGCCGTCTGAACTGTTTTTT. Its protein is CASSGEGQPSELFF.

This clone was detected only once. The rearrangement joins TRBV9 to TRBJ1-1; 12 bases are shared with TRBD1. With 4 bases clipped from V and 1 base from J, the junction kept 5 bases outside the gene matches. The CDR3 has 16 residues. Germline V gene data show CDR1 as SGDLS and CDR2 as YYNGEE. The CDR3 bases are TGTGCCAGCAGCCTTGGGACAGGGGGCAAGAACACTGAAGCTTTCTTT. It translates to CASSLGTGGKNTEAFF.

This clone has more than one count but fewer than ten. The V gene is TRBV28, the J gene TRBJ1-1, with 7 bases aligning to TRBD1. J was trimmed by 1 base and V by 5 bases; bases with no gene match: 10. This CDR3 contains 16 residues. CDR1 and CDR2 from the germline V gene are MDHEN and SYDVKM. This chain's CDR3 is CASSRLGQVSNTEAFF. The CDR3 bases are TGTGCCAGCAGTCGCCTCGGACAGGTGTCGAACACTGAAGCTTTCTTT.

The V call is TRBV9, the J call TRBJ1-3; D is perhaps TRBD1 (5 bases). CDR1 is SGDLS and CDR2 is YYNGEE in the germline V gene. V lost 0 bases to trimming and J lost 8 bases, with 9 bases between them. This CDR3 has 13 residues. CDR3 DNA: TGTGCCAGCAGCGTAGGAGGGGCATACACCATATATTTT. Protein sequence: CASSVGGAYTIYF.

The chain is built from TRBV7-9 and TRBJ2-1; D possibly matches TRBD1 or TRBD2 (5 bases each). Trimming cost V 2 bases and J 9 bases, with 8 bases left between them. Per germline, CDR1 SEHNR and CDR2 FQNEAQ (reference sequence). The CDR3 consists of 12 residues. The CDR3 is CASSLFGTEQFF. The CDR3 DNA follows: TGTGCCAGCAGCTTATTCGGGACTGAGCAGTTCTTC.

J is TRBJ2-3 and V is TRBV2; D is undetermined. This CDR3 region has 14 residues. Per germline, CDR1 SNHLY and CDR2 FYNNEI. Trimming removed 6 bases at V and 0 bases at J, with 10 bases between. CDR3 sequence: CASSPATSTDTQYF. DNA for the CDR3: TGTGCCAGCAGCCCTGCCACTAGCACAGATACGCAGTATTTT.

This chain uses TRBV7-9 with TRBJ1-1, with D unclear. The germline CDR1 and CDR2 sequences are SEHNR and FQNEAQ (reference sequence). The CDR3 is 11 amino acids. V lost 1 base to trimming and J lost 5 bases, with 2 bases between them. CDR3 loop: CASSLETEAFF. CDR3 DNA sequence: TGTGCCAGCAGCTTAGAGACTGAAGCTTTCTTT.

This chain joins TRBV7-2 and TRBJ1-1, with no clear D. CDR1 is SGHTA, CDR2 FQGNSA, per germline. This CDR3 has 13 residues. The V end was cut by 4 bases, the J end by 2 bases, with 8 bases between. The CDR3 sequence: CASSSPINTEAFF. CDR3 sequence (DNA): TGTGCCAGCAGCTCCCCGATCAACACTGAAGCTTTCTTT. The full variable domain, its missing parts supplied by reference TRBV7-2 and TRBJ1-1, is GAGVSQSPSNKVTEKGKDVELRCDPISGHTALYWYRQSLGQGLEFLIYFQGNSAPDKSGLPSDRFSAERTGGSVSTLTIQRTQQEDSAVYLCASSSPINTEAFFGQGTRLTVV.